Listed below are T cell receptor beta chains from one sample, sequenced in a study of technical replicates of blood from a few donors. TCRdb's copy holds only in-frame clones and misses some; the assay was immunoSEQ multiplex PCR. Among some 70,000 clones, about 95% were seen once, and the ten largest hold 0.2% to 0.25%. Sequences were obtained from T cells isolated from PBMCs. The source is a human donor in good health. Both conserved end residues are part of each CDR3. The order of the fields is V gene, J gene, CDR3 protein.

v_call: TRBV28; j_call: TRBJ2-7; cdr3_aa: CASSPGSESSYEQYF
v_call: TRBV5-1; j_call: TRBJ2-5; cdr3_aa: CASSLGRTDLLATETQYF
v_call: TRBV15; j_call: TRBJ1-1; cdr3_aa: CATSRYSGQEAFF
v_call: TRBV23-1; j_call: TRBJ1-4; cdr3_aa: CASSQDRGEWPVF
v_call: TRBV5-6; j_call: TRBJ2-1; cdr3_aa: CASSPPGQGDYNEQFF
v_call: TRBV6-6; j_call: TRBJ2-3; cdr3_aa: CASSFSGGALNTQYF
v_call: TRBV10-1; j_call: TRBJ2-7; cdr3_aa: CASSEFRDYSYEQYF
v_call: TRBV28; j_call: TRBJ2-7; cdr3_aa: CASSFDRAAAKYEQYF
v_call: TRBV10-1; j_call: TRBJ1-5; cdr3_aa: CASSLSFKDRSTDSNQPQHF
v_call: TRBV5-1; j_call: TRBJ2-7; cdr3_aa: CASSPGLAGDYEQYF
v_call: TRBV5-4; j_call: TRBJ1-1; cdr3_aa: CASSSGNPYTEAFF
v_call: TRBV5-6; j_call: TRBJ2-5; cdr3_aa: CASSSRDSGVLEETQYF
v_call: TRBV14; j_call: TRBJ2-7; cdr3_aa: CASSWGRTYEQYF
v_call: TRBV29-1; j_call: TRBJ1-4; cdr3_aa: CSVLRTGGNEKLFF
v_call: TRBV5-6; j_call: TRBJ2-7; cdr3_aa: CASSFTRGRFYEQYF
v_call: TRBV5-1; j_call: TRBJ2-5; cdr3_aa: CASVSGGGRQETQYF
v_call: TRBV9; j_call: TRBJ1-1; cdr3_aa: CASSVGEGYTEAFF
v_call: TRBV7-9; j_call: TRBJ1-6; cdr3_aa: CASSLSGEGPLHF
v_call: TRBV11-2; j_call: TRBJ2-5; cdr3_aa: CASSRPTGTDQETQYF
v_call: TRBV27; j_call: TRBJ2-1; cdr3_aa: CASSFGGGGANNEQFF
v_call: TRBV2; j_call: TRBJ1-1; cdr3_aa: CASGGTFNTEAFF
v_call: TRBV21-1; j_call: TRBJ2-7; cdr3_aa: CASSKIRTAGHYEQYF
v_call: TRBV7-9; j_call: TRBJ2-7; cdr3_aa: CASSPEGVHEQYF
v_call: TRBV11-2; j_call: TRBJ2-1; cdr3_aa: CASSLLAGGPEGNEQFF
v_call: TRBV6-5; j_call: TRBJ1-3; cdr3_aa: CASSYARGRNTIYF
v_call: TRBV7-9; j_call: TRBJ1-4; cdr3_aa: CASKGGGWNEKLFF
v_call: TRBV2; j_call: TRBJ2-6; cdr3_aa: CASSRFRRRIGGANVLTF
v_call: TRBV28; j_call: TRBJ2-1; cdr3_aa: CAGQASGIYNEQFF
v_call: TRBV9; j_call: TRBJ1-2; cdr3_aa: CASSVQGGYGYTF
v_call: TRBV2; j_call: TRBJ2-1; cdr3_aa: CASTQREGPEDEQFF
v_call: TRBV9; j_call: TRBJ2-1; cdr3_aa: CASSSSGAAYNEQFF
v_call: TRBV6-5; j_call: TRBJ2-7; cdr3_aa: CASRGATGTNEQYF
v_call: TRBV4-2; j_call: TRBJ2-7; cdr3_aa: CASSPLAGKSYEQYF
v_call: TRBV28; j_call: TRBJ1-5; cdr3_aa: CASRGFGNQPQHF
v_call: TRBV7-9; j_call: TRBJ1-5; cdr3_aa: CASSLDTGVNQPQHF
v_call: TRBV30; j_call: TRBJ1-2; cdr3_aa: CAWSPGGQRNYGYTF
v_call: TRBV9; j_call: TRBJ1-1; cdr3_aa: CASSVVDGQRNFF
v_call: TRBV6-5; j_call: TRBJ1-2; cdr3_aa: CASSYEGATYGYTF
v_call: TRBV4-2; j_call: TRBJ2-1; cdr3_aa: CAGSPYGRETYNEQFF
v_call: TRBV11-2; j_call: TRBJ2-7; cdr3_aa: CASSVGLLYEQYF
v_call: TRBV6-1; j_call: TRBJ1-6; cdr3_aa: CASSEVTGLDSPLHF
v_call: TRBV6-5; j_call: TRBJ2-1; cdr3_aa: CASRPLAGLYNEQFF
v_call: TRBV27; j_call: TRBJ2-5; cdr3_aa: CASSLRGLETQYF
v_call: TRBV29-1; j_call: TRBJ1-5; cdr3_aa: CSVDGGINQPQHF
v_call: TRBV11-2; j_call: TRBJ2-5; cdr3_aa: CASSLGLADETQYF
v_call: TRBV27; j_call: TRBJ2-5; cdr3_aa: CASSPLGQQETQYF
v_call: TRBV10-3; j_call: TRBJ1-1; cdr3_aa: CAISEEVLGDRLF
v_call: TRBV6-5; j_call: TRBJ1-2; cdr3_aa: CASSYSITGANYGYTF
v_call: TRBV5-4; j_call: TRBJ2-1; cdr3_aa: CASSLLNPYNEQFF
v_call: TRBV5-6; j_call: TRBJ1-1; cdr3_aa: CASSLLLREVNTEAFF
v_call: TRBV6-4; j_call: TRBJ2-5; cdr3_aa: CASSPTTSGQETQYF
v_call: TRBV15; j_call: TRBJ1-1; cdr3_aa: CATSRPPDREGRAFF
v_call: TRBV4-1; j_call: TRBJ2-1; cdr3_aa: CASSHRGGTRIGVLKPEQFF
v_call: TRBV28; j_call: TRBJ2-2; cdr3_aa: CASSTSHRWLFF
v_call: TRBV2; j_call: TRBJ1-5; cdr3_aa: CASKRTANGAPYSNQPQHF
v_call: TRBV18; j_call: TRBJ1-5; cdr3_aa: CASSRTDNQPQHF